Below, one T cell receptor beta chain is given with its context. Its antigen is unknown. The data originate from a study of CD8 T cells in ankylosing spondylitis. Study results and caveats: What appeared characteristic of ankylosing spondylitis blood was a TCR beta motif of fewer than ten highly homologous variants.

This CDR3 is 14 amino acids long. Trimming shortened V by 5 bases and J by 3 bases, and 10 bases separated the two germline ends. The germline CDR1 and CDR2 sequences are SGHNT and YENEEA. Quantitative 5'-RACE with molecular barcodes produced the TCR beta libraries. TCRdb called the 5' RACE reads again in MiXCR, with one record for every CDR3 protein. The sample contains approximately 400,000 distinct CDR3 sequences, 25% to 30% of which appear only once. This receptor was obtained from a male donor with ankylosing spondylitis. This sequence joins TRBV11-3 and TRBJ2-2, with TRBD1 as a possible D gene (5 bases). The source material was blood, either unsorted or a sorted T cell fraction (not recorded which). The CDR3 protein is CASSEDSHTGELFF. CDR3 nucleotides: TGTGCCAGCAGCGAAGACAGCCACACCGGGGAGCTGTTTTTT.